The T cell receptor (beta chain) under discussion was sequenced for a study of T cell therapy after organ transplantation. The CDR3 has 15 residues. J was trimmed by 2 bases and V by 5 bases; bases with no gene match: 9. CDR1 is SGHRS and CDR2 is YFSETQ in the germline V gene. Regarding time point: 20-29 weeks after completion of therapy. Clones were sequenced by immunoSEQ multiplex PCR, and TCRdb holds only the in-frame ones, with some missing. The table includes about 18,000 clones, over 75% detected once. As regards this clone: Its antigen is undetermined.

The V and J genes are TRBV5-1 and TRBJ2-7; 8 bases align to TRBD1. Sequenced material: CD8+ T cells from blood, taken after autologous CMV-specific T cell therapy. The clonotype comes from a human patient who had received a solid organ transplant and had CMV disease. Some T cells could come from the graft donor. CDR3 loop: CASRLGQGPTYEQYF. CDR3 bases: TGCGCCAGCAGACTTGGACAGGGTCCCACCTACGAGCAGTACTTC.